The rows below give T cell receptor beta chains drawn from one sample of a study of shared clonotypes between healthy human individuals. The repertoire was sequenced with immunoSEQ multiplex PCR; TCRdb's copy has only in-frame clones and lacks some. The sample has some 2,000,000 clones, 95% seen once. Specimen: naive CD4+ T cells sorted from blood. Receptors originate from a man between 18 and 35 years old in good health. The CDR3 runs from the conserved cysteine through the conserved F or W.

V gene	J gene	CDR3 protein
TRBV18	TRBJ1-1	CASSPEYRQGVSEAFF
TRBV19	TRBJ2-1	CASNVAGVDEQFF
TRBV7-2	TRBJ2-1	CASSLGGDRYNEQFF
TRBV18	TRBJ2-1	CASSPPGKSSYNEQFF
TRBV6-5	TRBJ2-3	CASRPRGGRTDTQYF
TRBV7-2	TRBJ2-3	CASSPLAGNRADTQYF
TRBV6-6	TRBJ1-5	CASSYDRSPQHF
TRBV6-4	TRBJ2-7	CASSDLTGAPYEQYF
TRBV7-9	TRBJ1-5	CASSSQYQPQHF
TRBV6-1	TRBJ1-2	CASSAGTGGVYGYTF
TRBV30	TRBJ2-4	CASSGGAGTKNIQYF
TRBV7-2	TRBJ2-5	CASSLVPRTGRETQYF
TRBV10-3	TRBJ1-2	CAISEFIEGYTF
TRBV5-1	TRBJ2-3	CASSLGQGADTQYF
TRBV5-1	TRBJ2-2	CASSLPTPGAGELFF
TRBV20-1	TRBJ2-7	CSVPRDEQYF
TRBV18	TRBJ1-5	CASSPSWGIGNQPQHF
TRBV2	TRBJ2-1	CASRKPLAPRGQFF
TRBV7-9	TRBJ2-7	CASSSQGGSYEQYF
TRBV5-1	TRBJ2-7	CASSWDRGLFEQYF
TRBV6-5	TRBJ2-7	CASSSSRSSYEQYF
TRBV28	TRBJ1-2	CASSFGRDRVGLGFYGYTF
TRBV28	TRBJ2-6	CASRDQTGTSGANVLTF
TRBV28	TRBJ1-4	CASSPGGTNEKLFF
TRBV5-6	TRBJ1-2	CASSLVVVGSYGYTF
TRBV7-9	TRBJ2-1	CASSLGQGSYNEQFF
TRBV5-1	TRBJ2-5	CASSLEGPAGETQYF
TRBV30	TRBJ1-6	CAWTGTGTSPLHF
TRBV5-6	TRBJ2-7	CASSRQRSYEQYF
TRBV18	TRBJ2-5	CASSSRLLSPQETQYF
TRBV7-9	TRBJ2-4	CASSLEGLRGLYF
TRBV28	TRBJ2-7	CSAGASWEQYF
TRBV30	TRBJ1-2	CAWSVRVGAGEKDGYTF
TRBV9	TRBJ1-6	CASSVGQDNSPLHF
TRBV6-1	TRBJ1-2	CASREWNGYTF